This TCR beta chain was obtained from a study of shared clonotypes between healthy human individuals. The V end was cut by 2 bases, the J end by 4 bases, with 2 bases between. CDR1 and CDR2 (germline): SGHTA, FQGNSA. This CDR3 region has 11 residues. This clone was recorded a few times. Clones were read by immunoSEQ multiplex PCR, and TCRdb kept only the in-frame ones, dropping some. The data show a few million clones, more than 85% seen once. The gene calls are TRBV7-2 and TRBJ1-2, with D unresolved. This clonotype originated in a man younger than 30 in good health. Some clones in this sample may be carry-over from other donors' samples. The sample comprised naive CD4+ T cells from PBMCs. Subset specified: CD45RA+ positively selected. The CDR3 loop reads CASSLLYGYTF. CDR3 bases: TGTGCCAGCAGCTTACTCTATGGCTACACCTTC.